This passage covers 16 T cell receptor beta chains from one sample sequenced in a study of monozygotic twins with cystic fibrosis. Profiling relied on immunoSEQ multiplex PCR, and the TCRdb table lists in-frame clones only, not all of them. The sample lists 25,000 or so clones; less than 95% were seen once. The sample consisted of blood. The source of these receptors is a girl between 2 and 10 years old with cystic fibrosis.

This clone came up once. CDR3 in amino acids: CASSLGHLSTDTQYF. In DNA, the CDR3 is TGCGCCAGCAGCCTGGGACATCTTAGCACAGATACGCAGTATTTT. The chain uses TRBV5-1 and TRBJ2-3, with D possibly TRBD1 on 6 matching bases. The V gene lost 4 bases and the J gene lost 0 bases, with 12 bases spanning the gap. This CDR3 spans 15 amino acids. Germline V gene sequence: CDR1 SGHRS, CDR2 YFSETQ.

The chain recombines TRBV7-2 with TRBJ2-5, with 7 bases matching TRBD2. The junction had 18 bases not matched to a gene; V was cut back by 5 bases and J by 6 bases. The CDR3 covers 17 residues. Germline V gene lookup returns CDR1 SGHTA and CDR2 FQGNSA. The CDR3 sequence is CASSPPGGGRVVKTQYF. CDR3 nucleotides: TGTGCCAGCAGCCCCCCTGGGGGGGGGAGGGTAGTGAAGACCCAGTACTTC.

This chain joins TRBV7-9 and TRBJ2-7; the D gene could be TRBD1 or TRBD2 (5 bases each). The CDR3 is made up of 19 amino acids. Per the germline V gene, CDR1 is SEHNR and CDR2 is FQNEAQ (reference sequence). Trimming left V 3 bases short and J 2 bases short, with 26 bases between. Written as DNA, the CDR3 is TGTGCCAGCAGCTTCTCATCCGGGACGGTGGATGCTGTAACCTACGAGCAGTACTTC. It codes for CASSFSSGTVDAVTYEQYF.

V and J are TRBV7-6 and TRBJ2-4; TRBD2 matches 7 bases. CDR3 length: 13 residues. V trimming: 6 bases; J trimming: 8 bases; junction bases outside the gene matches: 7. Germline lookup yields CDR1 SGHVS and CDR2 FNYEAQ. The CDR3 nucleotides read TGTGCCAGCAGTAGCGGGTCCTGGGACATTCAGTACTTC. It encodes CASSSGSWDIQYF.

This CDR3 reads CASSGSSGGGRYRRETQYF. The CDR3 nucleotides are TGTGCCAGCAGCGGATCTAGCGGGGGGGGAAGGTATCGTCGAGAGACCCAGTACTTC. The V call is TRBV9, the J call TRBJ2-5, with 12 bases matching TRBD2. Germline-derived CDR1 and CDR2 are SGDLS and YYNGEE. The CDR3 totals 19 residues. V dropped 3 bases and J dropped 4; count of bases not matched to a gene: 16.

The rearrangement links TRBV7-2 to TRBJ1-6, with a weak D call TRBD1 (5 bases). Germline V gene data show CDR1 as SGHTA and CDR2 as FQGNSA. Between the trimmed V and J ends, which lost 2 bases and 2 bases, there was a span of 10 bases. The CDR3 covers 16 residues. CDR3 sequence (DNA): TGTGCCAGCAGCTTAAGGGGCAGCACCTATAATTCACCCCTCCACTTT. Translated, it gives CASSLRGSTYNSPLHF.

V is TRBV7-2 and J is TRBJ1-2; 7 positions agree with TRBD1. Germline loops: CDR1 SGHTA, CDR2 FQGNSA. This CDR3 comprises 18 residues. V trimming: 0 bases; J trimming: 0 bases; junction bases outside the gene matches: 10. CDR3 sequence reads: CASSLAGGGTATNYGYTF. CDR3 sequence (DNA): TGTGCCAGCAGCTTAGCGGGGGGCGGGACAGCCACTAACTATGGCTACACCTTC.

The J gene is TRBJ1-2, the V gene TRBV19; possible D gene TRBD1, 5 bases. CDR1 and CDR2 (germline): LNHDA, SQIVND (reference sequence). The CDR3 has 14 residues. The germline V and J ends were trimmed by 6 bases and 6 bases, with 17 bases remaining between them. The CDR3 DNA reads TGTGCCAGTAGGACCAATGGGGCGAGCGATGGCTACACCTTC. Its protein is CASRTNGASDGYTF.

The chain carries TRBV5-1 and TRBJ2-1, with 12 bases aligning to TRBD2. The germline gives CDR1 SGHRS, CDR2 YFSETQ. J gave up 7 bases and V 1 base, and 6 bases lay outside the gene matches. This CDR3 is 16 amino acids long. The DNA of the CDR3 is TGCGCCAGCAGCTTGATTCCCCTAGCGGGGGGGAATGAGCAGTTCTTC. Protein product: CASSLIPLAGGNEQFF.

Written as DNA, the CDR3 is TGTGCCAGCAGCTTCGCACCCTCGGGACTCGTCGATTCATACGAGCAGTACTTC. It yields the protein CASSFAPSGLVDSYEQYF. The chain links TRBV7-6 to TRBJ2-7; D possibly corresponds to TRBD2 (6 bases). This CDR3 spans 18 amino acids. CDR1 SGHVS and CDR2 FNYEAQ come from the germline V gene. Trimming cost V 3 bases and J 4 bases, with 25 bases left between them.

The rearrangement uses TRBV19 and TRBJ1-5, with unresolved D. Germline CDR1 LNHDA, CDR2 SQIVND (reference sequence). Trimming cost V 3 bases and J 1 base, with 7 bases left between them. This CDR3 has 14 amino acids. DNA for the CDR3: TGTGCCAGTAGTATTTCAAGAAGCAATCAGCCCCAGCATTTT. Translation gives CASSISRSNQPQHF.

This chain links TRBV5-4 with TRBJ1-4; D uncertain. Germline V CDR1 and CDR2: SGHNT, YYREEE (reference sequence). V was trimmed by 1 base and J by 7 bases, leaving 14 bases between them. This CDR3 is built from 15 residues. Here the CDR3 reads CASSLSGRLGEKLFF. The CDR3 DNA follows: TGTGCCAGCAGCTTGTCGGGGAGGTTGGGTGAAAAACTGTTTTTT.

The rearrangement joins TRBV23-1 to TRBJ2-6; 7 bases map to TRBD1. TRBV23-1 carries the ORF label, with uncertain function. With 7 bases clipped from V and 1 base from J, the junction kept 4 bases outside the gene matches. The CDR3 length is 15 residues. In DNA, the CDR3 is TGCGCCAGCACAGACAGGGAATCTGGGGCCAACGTCCTGACTTTC. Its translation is CASTDRESGANVLTF.

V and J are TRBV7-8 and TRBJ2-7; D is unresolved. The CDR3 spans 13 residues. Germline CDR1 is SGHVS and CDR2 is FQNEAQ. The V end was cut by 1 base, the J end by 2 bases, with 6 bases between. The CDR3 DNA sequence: TGTGCCAGCAGCTTAGGAGAGGCCTACGAGCAGTACTTC. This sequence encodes CASSLGEAYEQYF. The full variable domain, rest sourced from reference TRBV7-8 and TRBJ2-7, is GAGVSQSPRYKVAKRGQDVALRCDPISGHVSLFWYQQALGQGPEFLTYFQNEAQLDKSGLPSDRFFAERPEGSVSTLKIQRTQQEDSAVYLCASSLGEAYEQYFGPGTRLTVT.

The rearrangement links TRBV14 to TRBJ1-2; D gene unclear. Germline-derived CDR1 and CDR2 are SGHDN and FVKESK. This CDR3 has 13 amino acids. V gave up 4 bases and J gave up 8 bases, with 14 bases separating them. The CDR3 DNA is TGTGCCAGCAGCCGATCTAACTCTGGGGGCTACACCTTC. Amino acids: CASSRSNSGGYTF.

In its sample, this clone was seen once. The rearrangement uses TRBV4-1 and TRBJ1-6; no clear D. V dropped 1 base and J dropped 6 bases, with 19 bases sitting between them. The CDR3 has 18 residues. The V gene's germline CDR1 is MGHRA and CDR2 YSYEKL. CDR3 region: CASSQVDPAGILNSPLHF. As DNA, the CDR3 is TGCGCCAGCAGCCAAGTTGACCCGGCGGGGATTCTTAATTCACCCCTCCACTTT.